The T cell receptor (beta chain) under discussion was sequenced for a study of regulatory T cells in long-lasting Graves disease. This clonotype was found many times. Germline lookup yields CDR1 SGHRS and CDR2 YFSETQ. The CDR3 sequence is 16 residues long. With V trimmed by 1 base and J by 6 bases, 9 bases remained unmatched. Arm-PCR of CDR3 regions and iRepertoire HTBI primers were used to build TCR beta libraries. Each CDR3 protein gets one entry after TCRdb re-called the multiplex PCR reads with MiXCR. The table shows approximately 540,000 distinct CDR3 sequences, with more than 10% occurring only once. Time point defined: newly diagnosed GD, antithyroid drugs for less than 3 months. There was RNA extracted from PBMCs, and the TCR library was made from it. The same specimen was also included in a second study, on T cells in Graves' hyperthyroidism and ophthalmopathy. From that paper: The HTBI primer set served for first-round RT-PCR of the TCR CDR3.

The chain employs TRBV5-1 and TRBJ2-5; 10 bases are a match to TRBD2. This TCR derives from a woman younger than 45 with Graves disease. Sequenced here: peripheral blood mononuclear cells (PBMCs), sampled at new diagnosis, from a patient treated with antithyroid drugs. CDR3 loop: CASSLFTSGTGQTQYF. The DNA of the CDR3 is TGCGCCAGCAGCTTGTTCACTAGCGGGACCGGACAGACCCAGTACTTC.